These T cell receptor beta chains were read from a single sample in a study of CD8+ T cells in alopecia areata. Data came from immunoSEQ multiplex PCR; TCRdb stores just in-frame clones and leaves some out. The sample records roughly 110,000 clones, 45% to 65% being singletons. Material: CD4+ T cells sorted from blood, obtained at week 24, from a patient treated with tofacitinib. The receptors were gathered from a human donor with alopecia areata. Both conserved end residues are part of each CDR3. Each record gives: clone size, D gene, V gene, J gene, CDR3 DNA, CDR3 protein. A D gene is named only where the DNA matches it firmly. Expanded clones get a size class; other rows say once, few or many, or leave the size out.

clone size: -; D gene: -; V gene: TRBV29-1; J gene: TRBJ2-5; CDR3 DNA: TGCAGCGTTGAGCTTACCCCGGGGTCAGAGACCCAGTACTTC; CDR3 protein: CSVELTPGSETQYF
clone size: -; D gene: -; V gene: TRBV2; J gene: TRBJ2-7; CDR3 DNA: TGTGCCAGCAGTGACGGGCCGCCGAGAAAAGAGCAGTACTTC; CDR3 protein: CASSDGPPRKEQYF
clone size: -; D gene: -; V gene: TRBV7-2; J gene: TRBJ2-1; CDR3 DNA: TGTGCCAGCAGCTTAGACGGGGTCACCTACAATGAGCAGTTCTTC; CDR3 protein: CASSLDGVTYNEQFF
clone size: few; D gene: TRBD2; V gene: TRBV29-1; J gene: TRBJ2-5; CDR3 DNA: TGCAGCGTTTCTAGCGGGGGATCCCAAGAGACCCAGTACTTC; CDR3 protein: CSVSSGGSQETQYF
clone size: few; D gene: TRBD1; V gene: TRBV7-9; J gene: TRBJ1-6; CDR3 DNA: TGTGCCAGCAGCTCGCCGGGACAGGGTTCAGGGTCACCCCTCCACTTT; CDR3 protein: CASSSPGQGSGSPLHF
clone size: -; D gene: -; V gene: TRBV30; J gene: TRBJ1-4; CDR3 DNA: TGTGCCTGGAAACGGGGGGAAAAACTGTTTTTT; CDR3 protein: CAWKRGEKLFF
clone size: few; D gene: -; V gene: TRBV7-8; J gene: TRBJ2-7; CDR3 DNA: TGTGCCAGCAGCCCTCCGGGACTCGAAACCTACGAGCAGTACTTC; CDR3 protein: CASSPPGLETYEQYF
clone size: few; D gene: -; V gene: TRBV29-1; J gene: TRBJ1-1; CDR3 DNA: TGCAGCGTTGGCCAATCGCCGGACACTGAAGCTTTCTTT; CDR3 protein: CSVGQSPDTEAFF
clone size: -; D gene: -; V gene: TRBV5-1; J gene: TRBJ2-1; CDR3 DNA: TGCGCCAGCATGGCAGGGAGCACCACCCACAATGAGCAGTTCTTC; CDR3 protein: CASMAGSTTHNEQFF
clone size: -; D gene: -; V gene: TRBV11-2; J gene: TRBJ2-5; CDR3 DNA: TGTGCCAGCAGCTTAGGACCCTCTTCCCAGTACTTC; CDR3 protein: CASSLGPSSQYF
clone size: -; D gene: TRBD1; V gene: TRBV5-1; J gene: TRBJ1-2; CDR3 DNA: TGCGCCAGCAAACAGGGGATCGACTATGGCTACACCTTC; CDR3 protein: CASKQGIDYGYTF
clone size: -; D gene: -; V gene: TRBV6-5; J gene: TRBJ2-2; CDR3 DNA: TGTGCCAGCAGTTACAGCAGGGACACCGGGGAGCTGTTTTTT; CDR3 protein: CASSYSRDTGELFF
clone size: -; D gene: -; V gene: TRBV29-1; J gene: TRBJ1-2; CDR3 DNA: TGCAGCGTTGGCCGGAGGATGAGTAAAGGCTACACCTTC; CDR3 protein: CSVGRRMSKGYTF
clone size: few; D gene: TRBD1; V gene: TRBV29-1; J gene: TRBJ1-1; CDR3 DNA: TGCAGCGTCCGATGGCCAGGGGGAAACACTGAAGCTTTCTTT; CDR3 protein: CSVRWPGGNTEAFF
clone size: -; D gene: -; V gene: TRBV2; J gene: TRBJ1-5; CDR3 DNA: TGTGCCAGCAGTACACGTCGAGGGGATCAGCCCCAGCATTTT; CDR3 protein: CASSTRRGDQPQHF
clone size: -; D gene: -; V gene: TRBV30; J gene: TRBJ1-2; CDR3 DNA: TGTGCCTGGAGTTTCCAATACAGCGTCTATGGCTACACCTTC; CDR3 protein: CAWSFQYSVYGYTF
clone size: -; D gene: -; V gene: TRBV7-2; J gene: TRBJ2-7; CDR3 DNA: TGTGCCAGCAGCTCCGATACTGGCGGGTTCTACGAGCAGTACTTC; CDR3 protein: CASSSDTGGFYEQYF
clone size: -; D gene: -; V gene: TRBV27; J gene: TRBJ2-7; CDR3 DNA: TGTGCCAGCAGCAAAGGAGAACTCCTCTACGAGCAGTACTTC; CDR3 protein: CASSKGELLYEQYF
clone size: -; D gene: -; V gene: TRBV5-6; J gene: TRBJ2-6; CDR3 DNA: TGTGCCAGCAGCTTTCAGGGGTTCTCTGGGGCCAACGTCCTGACTTTC; CDR3 protein: CASSFQGFSGANVLTF
clone size: -; D gene: -; V gene: TRBV30; J gene: TRBJ2-5; CDR3 DNA: TGTGCCTGGAGTGAAGGGGGACAAGAGACCCAGTACTTC; CDR3 protein: CAWSEGGQETQYF
clone size: -; D gene: -; V gene: TRBV5-1; J gene: TRBJ2-5; CDR3 DNA: TGCGCCAGCAGCTTGGAGGGGGGCTCGGAGACCCAGTACTTC; CDR3 protein: CASSLEGGSETQYF
clone size: few; D gene: -; V gene: TRBV2; J gene: TRBJ2-6; CDR3 DNA: TGTGCCAGCAGTGCAGGGTCTGGGGCCAACGTCCTGACTTTC; CDR3 protein: CASSAGSGANVLTF
clone size: -; D gene: -; V gene: TRBV11-2; J gene: TRBJ2-3; CDR3 DNA: TGTGCCAGCAGCCCCGGGACACCCCCTGGGGCAGATACGCAGTATTTT; CDR3 protein: CASSPGTPPGADTQYF
clone size: -; D gene: -; V gene: TRBV18; J gene: TRBJ2-5; CDR3 DNA: TGTGCCAGCTCACCACCGTCGCCTAAAGAGACCCAGTACTTC; CDR3 protein: CASSPPSPKETQYF
clone size: few; D gene: -; V gene: TRBV6-6; J gene: TRBJ1-3; CDR3 DNA: TGTGCCAGCAGCTTCGACCGGGCCTCTGGAAACACCATATATTTT; CDR3 protein: CASSFDRASGNTIYF
clone size: once; D gene: TRBD2; V gene: TRBV5-4; J gene: TRBJ2-7; CDR3 DNA: TGTGCCAGCAGCGGCTGTAGCGGGGGGTTATGCGAGCAGTACTTC; CDR3 protein: CASSGCSGGLCEQYF
clone size: -; D gene: -; V gene: TRBV6-5; J gene: TRBJ1-2; CDR3 DNA: TGTGCCAGCAGTTCCCGCCGGGGGGGCGAAAGCTATGGCTACACCTTC; CDR3 protein: CASSSRRGGESYGYTF
clone size: -; D gene: -; V gene: TRBV29-1; J gene: TRBJ1-5; CDR3 DNA: TGCAGCGCCGCATTTGGGGAAAATCAGCCCCAGCATTTT; CDR3 protein: CSAAFGENQPQHF
clone size: few; D gene: TRBD1; V gene: TRBV18; J gene: TRBJ1-4; CDR3 DNA: TGTGCCAGCTCACCTCCGGGACAGGGGGCGCGGAGTGAAAAACTGTTTTTT; CDR3 protein: CASSPPGQGARSEKLFF
clone size: once; D gene: TRBD1; V gene: TRBV5-1; J gene: TRBJ1-1; CDR3 DNA: TGCGCCAGCAGCCCGGACAGGGGGGACGACACTGAAGCTTTCTTT; CDR3 protein: CASSPDRGDDTEAFF
clone size: -; D gene: -; V gene: TRBV5-6; J gene: TRBJ1-6; CDR3 DNA: TGTGCCAGCAGCTTTGTGGGACCGAACAATTCACCCCTCCACTTT; CDR3 protein: CASSFVGPNNSPLHF
clone size: -; D gene: -; V gene: TRBV29-1; J gene: TRBJ2-7; CDR3 DNA: TGCAGCGTTGAAAGAAGCGGGACACCCTCCTACGAGCAGTACTTC; CDR3 protein: CSVERSGTPSYEQYF
clone size: -; D gene: TRBD1; V gene: TRBV25-1; J gene: TRBJ2-7; CDR3 DNA: TGTGCCAGCAGTGCCCCGGGACAGGGATATGGGGAGCAGTACTTC; CDR3 protein: CASSAPGQGYGEQYF
clone size: -; D gene: -; V gene: TRBV11-2; J gene: TRBJ1-2; CDR3 DNA: TGTGCCAGCAGCTCCCCCTCGACACGTAACTATGGCTACACCTTC; CDR3 protein: CASSSPSTRNYGYTF
clone size: few; D gene: -; V gene: TRBV18; J gene: TRBJ2-7; CDR3 DNA: TGTGCCAGCTCACCGGCCACCCTGGGTGAGGAGCAGTACTTC; CDR3 protein: CASSPATLGEEQYF
clone size: -; D gene: -; V gene: TRBV15; J gene: TRBJ2-7; CDR3 DNA: TGTGCCACCAGCAGAGATACAGGGTTAGACGAGCAGTACTTC; CDR3 protein: CATSRDTGLDEQYF
clone size: -; D gene: -; V gene: TRBV12-5; J gene: TRBJ2-5; CDR3 DNA: TGTGCTAGTGGCTCGACAGAGAAAGAGACCCAGTACTTC; CDR3 protein: CASGSTEKETQYF
clone size: few; D gene: TRBD1; V gene: TRBV2; J gene: TRBJ2-2; CDR3 DNA: TGTGCCAGCAGTGAAACAGGGGTTTTGGGGGAGCTGTTTTTT; CDR3 protein: CASSETGVLGELFF
clone size: -; D gene: -; V gene: TRBV11-3; J gene: TRBJ2-1; CDR3 DNA: TGTGCCAGCAGCTTTCAGGGGCAATACAATGAGCAGTTCTTC; CDR3 protein: CASSFQGQYNEQFF
clone size: -; D gene: TRBD1; V gene: TRBV2; J gene: TRBJ2-6; CDR3 DNA: TGTGCCAGCAGTGGACAGGGGGCTGGGGCCAACGTCCTGACTTTC; CDR3 protein: CASSGQGAGANVLTF
clone size: -; D gene: -; V gene: TRBV18; J gene: TRBJ1-1; CDR3 DNA: TGTGCCAGCTCCCCACGACAGGAGGATAAAGCTTTCTTT; CDR3 protein: CASSPRQEDKAFF
clone size: -; D gene: -; V gene: TRBV25-1; J gene: TRBJ1-4; CDR3 DNA: TGTGCCAGCAGTGTTTATGGACGGTTTAATGAAAAACTGTTTTTT; CDR3 protein: CASSVYGRFNEKLFF
clone size: once; D gene: TRBD1; V gene: TRBV4-1; J gene: TRBJ1-6; CDR3 DNA: TGCGCCAGCAGCCAAGATTCTAAAGGGACAGGGGGGAGTTCACCCCTCCACTTT; CDR3 protein: CASSQDSKGTGGSSPLHF
clone size: -; D gene: TRBD2; V gene: TRBV27; J gene: TRBJ2-1; CDR3 DNA: TGTGCCAGCAGTCCCCTTTCTGTCCAGGAGCGGGGCACGGTGAATGAGCAGTTCTTC; CDR3 protein: CASSPLSVQERGTVNEQFF
clone size: -; D gene: -; V gene: TRBV30; J gene: TRBJ1-1; CDR3 DNA: TGTGCCTGGAGAAAGGGACCGTCGAACACTGAAGCTTTCTTT; CDR3 protein: CAWRKGPSNTEAFF
clone size: -; D gene: -; V gene: TRBV6-5; J gene: TRBJ1-2; CDR3 DNA: TGTGCCAGCAGTTACTCGGACAGTGACTATGGCTACACCTTC; CDR3 protein: CASSYSDSDYGYTF
clone size: -; D gene: TRBD1; V gene: TRBV27; J gene: TRBJ2-7; CDR3 DNA: TGTGCCAGCAGTTGGACAGGGGGGGGAGACGAGCAGTACTTC; CDR3 protein: CASSWTGGGDEQYF
clone size: -; D gene: TRBD1; V gene: TRBV5-6; J gene: TRBJ2-7; CDR3 DNA: TGTGCCAGCACCCCGGGGAAGGGACAGGGGGCTCCGGGCGAGCAGTACTTC; CDR3 protein: CASTPGKGQGAPGEQYF